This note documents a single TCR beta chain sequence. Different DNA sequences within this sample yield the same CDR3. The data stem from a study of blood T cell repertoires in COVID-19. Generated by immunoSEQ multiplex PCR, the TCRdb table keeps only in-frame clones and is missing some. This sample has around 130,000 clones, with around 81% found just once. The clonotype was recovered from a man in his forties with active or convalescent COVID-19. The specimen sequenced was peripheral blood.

DNA for the CDR3: TGCGCCAGCAGCCAGACTAGCGGGCAAGAGACCCAGTACTTC. Translating gives CASSQTSGQETQYF. The chain is built from TRBV5-1 and TRBJ2-5; 10 nucleotides line up with TRBD2. V lost 4 bases to trimming and J lost 2 bases; unmatched junction nucleotides: 2. The CDR3 contains 14 residues. Germline loops: CDR1 SGHRS, CDR2 YFSETQ.